Each of the 25 T cell receptor beta chains below was sequenced from the same sample in a study of blood T cell repertoires in COVID-19. Measured with immunoSEQ multiplex PCR; TCRdb has only the in-frame clones, and not every one. Of 180,000 or so clones in the sample, roughly 89% were seen once. The sample was peripheral blood. The receptors here all came from a woman aged 45-59 years with acute or convalescent COVID-19.

The rearrangement uses TRBV28 and TRBJ1-2, with a weak D call TRBD1 (5 bases). Trimming left V 2 bases short and J 5 bases short, with 15 bases between. The germline CDR1 and CDR2 sequences are MDHEN and SYDVKM. The CDR3 has 15 residues. The CDR3 DNA follows: TGTGCCAGCAGTTTAGAAGGGGCGGTTCCTTATGGCTACACCTTC. Its translation is CASSLEGAVPYGYTF.

The J gene is TRBJ1-2, the V gene TRBV11-2; 10 bases agree with TRBD1. The CDR3 covers 14 residues. V gave up 3 bases and J gave up 8 bases; unmatched junction bases: 6. Germline V gene sequence: CDR1 SGHAT, CDR2 FQNNGV. In DNA form, the CDR3 reads TGTGCCAGCAGCTTTGGACAGGGGGTCGGCGGCTACACCTTC. It specifies CASSFGQGVGGYTF. Filled out from reference TRBV11-2 and TRBJ1-2, the complete variable domain reads EAGVAQSPRYKIIEKRQSVAFWCNPISGHATLYWYQQILGQGPKLLIQFQNNGVVDDSQLPKDRFSAERLKGVDSTLKIQPAKLEDSAVYLCASSFGQGVGGYTFGSGTRLTVV.

The J gene is TRBJ2-3, the V gene TRBV29-1; D unclear. V was cut by 2 bases and J by 0 bases, with 6 bases left in between. The germline V gene encodes CDR1 SQVTM and CDR2 ANQGSEA. The CDR3 extends over 13 amino acids. The CDR3 protein is CSVEPPSTDTQYF. CDR3 bases: TGCAGCGTTGAACCTCCTAGCACAGATACGCAGTATTTT.

The table lists this clone with a count of one. The chain uses TRBV5-6 and TRBJ2-5; a weak D match, TRBD1 (5 bases). The V and J ends lost 0 bases and 5 bases respectively, with 11 bases between them. The V gene's germline CDR1 is SGHDT and CDR2 YYEEEE. The CDR3 totals 14 residues. The CDR3 here is CASSLAGPTETQYF. In DNA, the CDR3 is TGTGCCAGCAGCTTGGCAGGGCCGACGGAGACCCAGTACTTC.

The chain employs TRBV5-1 and TRBJ1-6; TRBD1 agrees at 8 bases. The CDR3 is 12 residues long. The ends lost 7 bases at V and 9 bases at J; junction bases unmatched: 3. Germline assignment: CDR1 SGHRS and CDR2 YFSETQ. The CDR3 nucleotides are TGCGCCAGCGCAGGGGGCGCTTCACCCCTCCACTTT. This sequence encodes CASAGGASPLHF. Using reference TRBV5-1 and TRBJ1-6 for the parts outside the CDR3, the full variable domain is KAGVTQTPRYLIKTRGQQVTLSCSPISGHRSVSWYQQTPGQGLQFLFEYFSETQRNKGNFPGRFSGRQFSNSRSEMNVSTLELGDSALYLCASAGGASPLHFGNGTRLTVT.

The chain carries TRBV5-4 and TRBJ2-2; 7 nucleotides agree with TRBD2. The CDR3 sequence is 16 residues long. V dropped 3 bases and J dropped 3; count of bases not matched to a gene: 8. CDR1 and CDR2 from the germline V gene are SGHNT and YYREEE (reference sequence). CDR3 sequence reads: CASSWPAGRDTGELFF. The DNA for the CDR3 is TGTGCCAGCAGCTGGCCAGCGGGAAGAGACACCGGGGAGCTGTTTTTT.

The rearrangement joins TRBV6-2 or TRBV6-3 to TRBJ1-1; D is unclear. The CDR3 runs to 12 residues. V lost 0 bases and J lost 8, with 7 bases in between. Germline V gives CDR1 MNHEY, CDR2 SVGEGT. CDR3 residues: CASSYSSGEAFF. For the CDR3, the DNA is TGTGCCAGCAGTTACTCGAGCGGGGAAGCTTTCTTT.

The chain combines TRBV10-3 with TRBJ1-2, with 7 bases aligning to TRBD1. J was trimmed by 4 bases and V by 10 bases; bases with no gene match: 9. The CDR3 contains 13 residues. Germline-derived CDR1 and CDR2 are ENHRY and SYGVKD. CDR3 region: CATWDSKVYGYTF. The CDR3 region has the DNA TGTGCCACCTGGGACAGTAAAGTCTATGGCTACACCTTC.

This chain connects TRBV7-8 to TRBJ2-5; TRBD1 is a possible D gene (6 bases). This CDR3 is 15 amino acids long. Germline values: CDR1 SGHVS, CDR2 FQNEAQ. V gave up 4 bases and J gave up 5 bases, with 17 bases separating them. The CDR3 nucleotides are TGTGCCAGCAGCTCCTGGACAGCGGATGCGGAGACCCAGTACTTC. Its protein product is CASSSWTADAETQYF.

The gene calls are TRBV15 and TRBJ1-2; TRBD1 matches at 7 bases. V gave up 3 bases and J gave up 5 bases; unmatched junction bases: 3. The germline CDR1 and CDR2 sequences are LNHNV and YYDKDF (reference sequence). CDR3 length equals 13 residues. CDR3 sequence (DNA): TGTGCCACCAGCAGGACAGGGTTATATGGCTACACCTTC. It encodes CATSRTGLYGYTF.

The chain is built from TRBV7-2 and TRBJ2-7; 9 nucleotides align to TRBD2. Germline lookup yields CDR1 SGHTA and CDR2 FQGNSA. The V gene end was trimmed by 6 bases and the J gene end by 1 base; junction bases not matched to a gene: 4. CDR3 length: 14 residues. The CDR3 nucleotides read TGTGCCAGCAGTATAGCGGGGGCTTCCTACGAGCAGTACTTC. Its protein product is CASSIAGASYEQYF.

The genes are TRBV11-2 and TRBJ2-3; D is ambiguous. CDR1 is SGHAT, CDR2 FQNNGV, per germline. V was pared by 6 bases and J by 4 bases, with 8 bases between. This CDR3 region has 12 residues. The CDR3 loop reads CASRTSADTQYF. CDR3 sequence (DNA): TGTGCCAGCAGAACTTCGGCAGATACGCAGTATTTT.

This chain uses TRBV18 with TRBJ1-6, with 10 positions matching TRBD1. Per the germline V gene, CDR1 is KGHSH and CDR2 is LQKENI. V lost 5 bases and J lost 9; bases outside the gene matches: 4. The length of the CDR3 is 14 residues. The CDR3 DNA reads as TGTGCCAGCTCATCGACAGGGGGCGTTTCACCCCTCCACTTT. Translated: CASSSTGGVSPLHF.

The chain recombines TRBV28 with TRBJ1-6; 8 nucleotides agree with TRBD1. V dropped 6 bases and J dropped 6; count of bases not matched to a gene: 7. The CDR3 sequence is 15 residues long. The germline V gene encodes CDR1 MDHEN and CDR2 SYDVKM. The chain's CDR3 is CASRGPGQVNSPLHF. In DNA, the CDR3 is TGTGCCAGCAGGGGGCCGGGACAGGTTAATTCACCCCTCCACTTT.

The J gene is TRBJ1-2, the V gene TRBV20-1; maybe TRBD1 (5 bases). From germline, CDR1 is DFQATT and CDR2 SNEGSKA (reference sequence). The CDR3 runs to 11 residues. V shed 3 bases and J shed 4 bases, with 6 bases lying between them. The CDR3 DNA follows: TGCAGTGCTAGGACAGTCTATGGCTACACCTTC. This translates into CSARTVYGYTF.

This chain connects TRBV4-1 to TRBJ2-1; 11 bases are shared with TRBD2. Germline-derived CDR1 and CDR2 are MGHRA and YSYEKL. CDR3 length equals 17 residues. J was trimmed by 8 bases and V by 0 bases; bases with no gene match: 9. The CDR3 region is CASSQDQGLAGGDEQFF. CDR3 bases: TGCGCCAGCAGCCAAGATCAGGGCCTAGCGGGAGGTGATGAGCAGTTCTTC.

V usage is TRBV10-3 and J usage is TRBJ1-1; D not resolved. The CDR3 is 13 amino acids. Germline V gene data show CDR1 as ENHRY and CDR2 as SYGVKD. The V end was cut by 4 bases, the J end by 3 bases, with 9 bases between. This CDR3 reads CAISVLGDTEAFF. DNA of the CDR3: TGTGCCATCAGTGTGCTCGGGGACACTGAAGCTTTCTTT.

This clone was seen only once. CDR3 nucleotide sequence: TGCGCCAGCAGTTTAGGACAGGGTATACACAATGAGCAGTTCTTC. It yields the protein CASSLGQGIHNEQFF. The chain uses TRBV5-1 and TRBJ2-1, with 8 bases identical to TRBD1. Trimming removed 5 bases from V and 5 bases from J; junction bases left unmatched: 9. Germline V gene lookup returns CDR1 SGHRS and CDR2 YFSETQ. The CDR3 is 15 residues long.

V and J are TRBV5-5 and TRBJ1-5; D remains unclear. V shed 4 bases and J shed 4 bases, with 9 bases lying between them. Per the germline V gene, CDR1 is SGHKS and CDR2 is YYEKEE (reference sequence). The CDR3 spans 13 residues. The CDR3 DNA sequence: TGTGCCAGCAGCACCGACTGGAATCAGCCCCAGCATTTT. Its translation is CASSTDWNQPQHF.

This clone was counted once. V and J are TRBV29-1 and TRBJ1-1; D not resolved. The CDR3 contains 11 residues. Germline loops: CDR1 SQVTM, CDR2 ANQGSEA. Deletions cut 3 bases from V and 7 bases from J, with 9 bases between. The CDR3 is CSVERSREAFF. CDR3 DNA: TGCAGCGTTGAGCGGTCTCGTGAAGCTTTCTTT. The full variable domain, completed using reference TRBV29-1 and TRBJ1-1, is SAVISQKPSRDICQRGTSLTIQCQVDSQVTMMFWYRQQPGQSLTLIATANQGSEATYESGFVIDKFPISRPNLTFSTLTVSNMSPEDSSIYLCSVERSREAFFGQGTRLTVV.

This clone was counted once. V is TRBV5-4 and J is TRBJ1-1, with 7 bases lining up with TRBD1. The J segment lost 4 bases and the V segment lost 4 bases, leaving 7 bases of the junction unmatched. Germline CDR1 and CDR2: SGHNT and YYREEE (reference sequence). The CDR3 is 14 residues long. The CDR3 loop is CASSPRGLGTEAFF. CDR3 coding DNA: TGTGCCAGCAGCCCTAGGGGGCTTGGCACTGAAGCTTTCTTT.

This sequence joins TRBV7-3 and TRBJ1-2; 8 bases align to TRBD1. CDR3 size: 14 residues. Germline trimming cut 5 bases from V and 6 bases from J; bases unmatched to any gene: 8. Germline CDR1 SGHTA, CDR2 FQGTGA. The CDR3, as DNA: TGTGCCAGCAGCCCCCACAGGGGGAGCAATGGCTACACCTTC. Translated, it gives CASSPHRGSNGYTF.

The V gene is TRBV29-1, the J gene TRBJ1-1, with TRBD1 as a possible D gene (6 bases). The germline gives CDR1 SQVTM, CDR2 ANQGSEA. The CDR3 is made up of 12 amino acids. Between the trimmed V and J ends, which lost 7 bases and 4 bases, there was a span of 13 bases. The CDR3 loop is CSATQGSTEAFF. The CDR3 DNA sequence: TGCAGCGCCACGCAGGGGAGCACTGAAGCTTTCTTT.

The chain couples TRBV5-1 to TRBJ2-6, with D unclear. Germline V gene data show CDR1 as SGHRS and CDR2 as YFSETQ. The CDR3 runs 15 residues. The V gene lost 4 bases and the J gene lost 0 bases, with 8 bases spanning the gap. The CDR3 DNA follows: TGCGCCAGCAGCCCCGGGTCCTCTGGGGCCAACGTCCTGACTTTC. The encoded protein is CASSPGSSGANVLTF.

This rearrangement joins TRBV11-1 to TRBJ1-6, with a possible D match to TRBD1 (6 bases). Trimming stripped 3 bases from V and 10 bases from J, with 13 bases between. The CDR3 has 14 amino acids. Germline values: CDR1 SGHAT, CDR2 FQDESV (reference sequence). CDR3 DNA: TGTGCCAGCAGCTTGGGGGGGCTCTTATCACCCCTCCACTTT. Amino acids: CASSLGGLLSPLHF. The full variable domain, completed using reference TRBV11-1 and TRBJ1-6, is EAEVAQSPRYKITEKSQAVAFWCDPISGHATLYWYRQILGQGPELLVQFQDESVVDDSQLPKDRFSAERLKGVDSTLKIQPAELGDSAMYLCASSLGGLLSPLHFGNGTRLTVT.